The sequence of this T cell receptor beta chain was determined in a study of T cells in Graves' hyperthyroidism and ophthalmopathy. Amplified regions were TCR beta CDR3 sequences from RNA transcripts. First-round RT-PCR with HTBI primers amplified the TCR CDR3 region. TCRdb redid the calling of the multiplex PCR reads with MiXCR, one entry per CDR3 protein. The data contain a few hundred thousand distinct CDR3 sequences, 20% to 25% of them singletons. Germline V gene lookup returns CDR1 MNHEY and CDR2 SVGEGT. V was clipped by 5 bases and J by 7 bases, with 15 bases between them. The CDR3 extends over 14 amino acids. The table lists this clonotype with many counts.

The source is a man younger than 30 with Graves' hyperthyroidism. Material: blood. The V gene is TRBV6-2 or TRBV6-3, the J gene TRBJ1-5; D gene uncertain. CDR3 amino acids: CASSPTTQRQPQHF. Written as DNA, the CDR3 is TGTGCCAGCAGTCCAACAACACAAAGGCAGCCCCAGCATTTT.